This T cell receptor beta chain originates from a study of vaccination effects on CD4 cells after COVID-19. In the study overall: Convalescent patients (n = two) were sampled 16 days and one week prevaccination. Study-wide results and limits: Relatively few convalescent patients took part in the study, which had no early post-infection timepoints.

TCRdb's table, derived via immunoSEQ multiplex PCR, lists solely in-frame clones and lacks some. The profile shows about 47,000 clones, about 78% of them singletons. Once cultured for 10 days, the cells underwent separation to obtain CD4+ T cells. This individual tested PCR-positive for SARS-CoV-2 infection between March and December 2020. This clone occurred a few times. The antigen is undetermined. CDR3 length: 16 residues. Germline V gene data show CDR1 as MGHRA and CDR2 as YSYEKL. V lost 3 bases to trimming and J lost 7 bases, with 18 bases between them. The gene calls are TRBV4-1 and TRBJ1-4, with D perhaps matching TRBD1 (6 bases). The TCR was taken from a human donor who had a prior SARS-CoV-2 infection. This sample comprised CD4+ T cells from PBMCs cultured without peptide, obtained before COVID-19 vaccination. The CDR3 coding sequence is TGCGCCAGCAGCCATCCAGGGAGGGGGTCAGGTGAAAAACTGTTTTTT. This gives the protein CASSHPGRGSGEKLFF.